Listed below are T cell receptor beta chains from one sample, sequenced in a study of blood T cell repertoires in COVID-19. Only in-frame clones appear in the TCRdb table, and some are missing; sequencing was by immunoSEQ multiplex PCR. The sample includes 200,000 to 250,000 clones, 65% to 85% of them seen just once. The material sequenced was peripheral blood. Receptor source: a woman in her 30s with COVID-19, enrolled during active disease. Each CDR3 is given with its conserved first and last residue. The D gene is left open where the match is weak. Part of the rows lack a size; the others show once, few, many or a class for expanded clones.

j_call	v_call	d_call	clone_size	cdr3_nt	cdr3_aa
TRBJ2-5	TRBV5-1	TRBD2	-	TGCGCCAGCAGCGTGACTAGCGGAGCTTACCAAGAGACCCAGTACTTC	CASSVTSGAYQETQYF
TRBJ1-2	TRBV28	TRBD1	-	TGTGCCAGCAGCACCATCCGACAGGGGATTTATGGCTACACCTTC	CASSTIRQGIYGYTF
TRBJ1-2	TRBV7-5	-	-	TGTGCCAGAAGCTTCCGGGGGGACCTCTATGGCTACACCTTC	CARSFRGDLYGYTF
TRBJ2-5	TRBV7-8	-	once	TGTGCCAGCAGCGTCCCAGGGCCAGAGACCCAGTACTTC	CASSVPGPETQYF
TRBJ2-6	TRBV4-1	-	-	TGCGCCAGCAGCCAAGAAGGGGCGAGCTCTGGGGCCAACGTCCTGACTTTC	CASSQEGASSGANVLTF
TRBJ2-7	TRBV3-1/TRBV3-2	TRBD2	-	TGTGCCAGCAGCCAAGGGACTAGCGGGGGGAACTCCTACGAGCAGTACTTC	CASSQGTSGGNSYEQYF
TRBJ1-2	TRBV6-6	TRBD1	-	TGTGCCAGCAGTTACCGGGACACAGGGGGTGGCGGCTACACCTTC	CASSYRDTGGGGYTF
TRBJ1-1	TRBV19	-	-	TGTGCCAGTAGTCTCCAGGGTCTGAACACTGAAGCTTTCTTT	CASSLQGLNTEAFF
TRBJ1-4	TRBV11-2	-	few	TGTGCCAGCAGCCCGCTCCGGTTGGGGGGATTTGATGAAAAACTGTTTTTT	CASSPLRLGGFDEKLFF
TRBJ1-5	TRBV7-9	-	-	TGTGCCAGCAGCTTAGAAACGGGAGGCAATCAGCCCCAGCATTTT	CASSLETGGNQPQHF
TRBJ2-2	TRBV3-1/TRBV3-2	TRBD1	-	TGTGCCAGCCGGACAGGAGCCCCAATGAACACCGGGGAGCTGTTTTTT	CASRTGAPMNTGELFF
TRBJ1-3	TRBV24-1	-	-	TGTGCCACCAGTGCCTCCGGGTTCCCTGGAAACACCATATATTTT	CATSASGFPGNTIYF
TRBJ1-5	TRBV10-3	TRBD1	-	TGTGCCATCAGTGAGTTCACAGGGGGCAATCAGCCCCAGCATTTT	CAISEFTGGNQPQHF
TRBJ1-2	TRBV2	TRBD1	few	TGTGCCAGCAGCCCGGGACAGAATCCCTATGGCTACACCTTC	CASSPGQNPYGYTF
TRBJ2-2	TRBV11-1	-	-	TGTGCCAGCAGCTTAGCAGTTGACTGGCTGAACACCGGGGAGCTGTTTTTT	CASSLAVDWLNTGELFF
TRBJ2-2	TRBV23-1	-	-	TGCGCCAGCAGTCAATCGATGCCGGGTGCCCGGGAGCTGTTTTTT	CASSQSMPGARELFF
TRBJ1-2	TRBV5-1	TRBD1	-	TGCGCCAGCAGCTTGGGGGACAGATCTGATGGCTACACCTTC	CASSLGDRSDGYTF
TRBJ2-3	TRBV9	TRBD2	-	TGTGCCAGCAGCGTAGCGAGCGGGGTGTCAGATACGCAGTATTTT	CASSVASGVSDTQYF
TRBJ2-1	TRBV5-5	TRBD2	-	TGTGCCAGCAGCTTAGGGACTAGCGTATACAATGAGCAGTTCTTC	CASSLGTSVYNEQFF
TRBJ1-2	TRBV5-6	-	-	TGTGCCAGCAGCTTGACAGTCAACTATGGCTACACCTTC	CASSLTVNYGYTF
TRBJ2-1	TRBV5-4	-	-	TGTGCCAGCAGCCGAGGGGGGGCTAGCGGTTACAATGAGCAGTTCTTC	CASSRGGASGYNEQFF
TRBJ1-5	TRBV7-6	TRBD1	-	TGTGCCAGCAGCTTAGAAGGGACAGGCATCAATCAGCCCCAGCATTTT	CASSLEGTGINQPQHF
TRBJ2-1	TRBV7-9	TRBD2	medium-sized	TGTGCCAGCAGCTCGCGACTAGCCTCAGTCAATGAGCAGTTCTTC	CASSSRLASVNEQFF
TRBJ2-5	TRBV7-2	TRBD1	-	TGTGCCAGCAGCGACAGGGGGCGCGGGGAGACCCAGTACTTC	CASSDRGRGETQYF
TRBJ2-7	TRBV5-4	TRBD2	-	TGTGCCAGCAGCTTACAAGTCGGACTAGCTACCGAGCAGTACTTC	CASSLQVGLATEQYF
TRBJ2-1	TRBV7-3	-	-	TGTGCCAGCAGCTATCCAGGACTCTTCAATGAGCAGTTCTTC	CASSYPGLFNEQFF
TRBJ1-1	TRBV6-1	-	once	TGTGCCAGCAGTGAACGAGGAGGGAACACTGAAGCTTTCTTT	CASSERGGNTEAFF
TRBJ1-2	TRBV15	TRBD1	-	TGTGCCACCAGCACGAGAGGGGGCGCCGGCTATGGCTACACCTTC	CATSTRGGAGYGYTF
TRBJ2-1	TRBV4-1	-	few	TGCGCCAGCAGCCAAGGGGGCATTAATGAGCAGTTCTTC	CASSQGGINEQFF
TRBJ2-5	TRBV3-1/TRBV3-2	TRBD2	-	TGTGCCACCGGCCGGGGAGGGGAGACCCAGTACTTC	CATGRGGETQYF
TRBJ2-7	TRBV5-1	TRBD1	-	TGCGCCAGCAGCTATGCCCCGGGGACAGGGGGACCCTACGAGCAGTACTTC	CASSYAPGTGGPYEQYF
TRBJ1-4	TRBV5-1	TRBD1	-	TGCGCCAGCAGAAGGGGAGGGGGACAGGATGAAAAACTGTTTTTT	CASRRGGGQDEKLFF
TRBJ2-5	TRBV4-2	TRBD2	once	TGTGCCAGCAGCCAAGTCCCTAGCGGGAGTCCCCAAGAGACCCAGTACTTC	CASSQVPSGSPQETQYF
TRBJ2-2	TRBV5-8	-	-	TGTGCCAGCAGCTTGGGACACACGAACACCGGGGAGCTGTTTTTT	CASSLGHTNTGELFF
TRBJ2-3	TRBV6-5	-	-	TGTGCCAGCAAGTACAGGAGCACAGATACGCAGTATTTT	CASKYRSTDTQYF
TRBJ2-1	TRBV28	TRBD1	-	TGTGCCAGCAGTTTGTTTGGCCAGGGGGTAGTATATGAGCAGTTCTTC	CASSLFGQGVVYEQFF
TRBJ2-5	TRBV5-1	-	-	TGCGCCAGCAGCTTGGGTCAGGGGGAGACCCAGTACTTC	CASSLGQGETQYF
TRBJ2-2	TRBV5-1	TRBD1	-	TGCGCCAGCAGCGAGGGACAGGGGCTCTTCGGGGAGCTGTTTTTT	CASSEGQGLFGELFF
TRBJ1-1	TRBV6-2/TRBV6-3	TRBD1	-	TGTGCCAGCAGTCCGGACAGGGGGCGAACTGAAGCTTTCTTT	CASSPDRGRTEAFF
TRBJ2-7	TRBV27	-	-	TGTGCCAGCAGCTCCAAAGTAGGGGACATCAACGAGCAGTACTTC	CASSSKVGDINEQYF
TRBJ2-1	TRBV5-1	-	-	TGCGCCAGCAGCCCGAGCGGTATGGGCAATGAGCAGTTCTTC	CASSPSGMGNEQFF
TRBJ2-7	TRBV4-2	TRBD2	-	TGTGCCAGCAGCCCGGAAACCGGGACTAGCGGAATGGGTCGTAAGTACTTC	CASSPETGTSGMGRKYF
TRBJ2-1	TRBV19	-	-	TGTGCCAGTAACGGCGGGACGGCCTCCTACAATGAGCAGTTCTTC	CASNGGTASYNEQFF
TRBJ2-7	TRBV11-2	TRBD1	few	TGTGCCAGCAGCTCAACAGGGGTAGGAGGCGAGCAGTACTTC	CASSSTGVGGEQYF
TRBJ2-5	TRBV10-3	TRBD2	-	TGTGCCATCAGTGATGGGGGTGCGCTAGCGGGAGAGCGAGAGACCCAGTACTTC	CAISDGGALAGERETQYF
TRBJ1-1	TRBV28	TRBD1	-	TGTGCCAGCAGTTTACCTTACGACAGGGGGACTGAAGCTTTCTTT	CASSLPYDRGTEAFF
TRBJ2-7	TRBV19	TRBD1	-	TGTGCCAGTAGTATACGCACAGGGGGCTCGAGCGAGCAGTACTTC	CASSIRTGGSSEQYF
TRBJ1-1	TRBV19	-	-	TGTGCCAGTAGTCCAGCGACAGGTCCGCGGACTGAAGCTTTCTTT	CASSPATGPRTEAFF
TRBJ2-7	TRBV5-4	TRBD1	-	TGTGCCAGCAGCTCGCAAACCGGGACAGGGTACGAGCAGTACTTC	CASSSQTGTGYEQYF
TRBJ1-4	TRBV9	TRBD1	-	TGTGCCAGCAGCGCAACGACCGGGACAGGGGGTTTGAGTGAAAAACTGTTTTTT	CASSATTGTGGLSEKLFF
TRBJ1-4	TRBV9	-	-	TGTGCCAGCAGCGCACAGGGACCCAATGAAAAACTGTTTTTT	CASSAQGPNEKLFF
TRBJ2-7	TRBV3-1/TRBV3-2	TRBD2	-	TGTGCCAGCAGCCAAGAACCGGGCGGGGGACTCTACGAGCAGTACTTC	CASSQEPGGGLYEQYF